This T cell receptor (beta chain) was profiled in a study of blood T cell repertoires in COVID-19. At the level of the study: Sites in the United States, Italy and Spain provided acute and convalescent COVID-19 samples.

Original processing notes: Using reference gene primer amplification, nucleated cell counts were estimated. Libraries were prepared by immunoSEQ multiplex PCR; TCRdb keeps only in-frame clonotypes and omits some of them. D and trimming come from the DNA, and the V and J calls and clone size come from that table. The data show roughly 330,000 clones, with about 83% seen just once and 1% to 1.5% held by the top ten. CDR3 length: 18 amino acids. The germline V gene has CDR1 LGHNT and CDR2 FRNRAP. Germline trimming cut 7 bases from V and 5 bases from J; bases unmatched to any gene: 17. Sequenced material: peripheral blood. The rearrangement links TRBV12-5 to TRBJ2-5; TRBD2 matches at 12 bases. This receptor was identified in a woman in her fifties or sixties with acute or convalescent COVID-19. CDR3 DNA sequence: TGTGCTAGTGCCCTCCAGGGACTAGCGGGCCGCGTGGGGGAGACCCAGTACTTC. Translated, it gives CASALQGLAGRVGETQYF.